This is a list of T cell receptor beta chains from one sample in a study of regulatory T cells in long-lasting Graves disease. Via MiXCR, TCRdb re-called the multiplex PCR reads, giving one row per CDR3 protein. The table shows 450,000 to 600,000 distinct CDR3 sequences, with about 17% occurring only once. In addition, the sample was reused for a study of T cells in Graves' hyperthyroidism and ophthalmopathy.

The sequences come from peripheral blood mononuclear cells (PBMCs), collected at new diagnosis, from a patient treated with antithyroid drugs. The receptors derive from a man aged 35 to 55 with Graves disease. The CDR3 runs from the conserved cysteine through the conserved F or W. The D gene is left open where the match is weak. Only some rows state a clone size, as once, few, many or a class for expanded clones.

clone_size: many; d_call: -; v_call: TRBV24-1; j_call: TRBJ2-5; cdr3_aa: CATSGSQRSSVQETQYF; cdr3_nt: TGTGCCACCAGTGGTTCCCAAAGGTCCAGCGTCCAAGAGACCCAGTACTTC
clone_size: many; d_call: TRBD1; v_call: TRBV12-3/TRBV12-4; j_call: TRBJ2-7; cdr3_aa: CASGRDRVHEQYF; cdr3_nt: TGTGCCAGCGGCCGGGACAGGGTCCACGAGCAGTACTTC
clone_size: many; d_call: -; v_call: TRBV12-3/TRBV12-4; j_call: TRBJ1-4; cdr3_aa: CASRQDTSTNEKLFF; cdr3_nt: TGTGCCAGCAGACAAGACACCTCAACTAATGAAAAACTGTTTTTT
clone_size: many; d_call: TRBD1; v_call: TRBV20-1; j_call: TRBJ1-3; cdr3_aa: CSALRGRAVNTIYF; cdr3_nt: TGCAGTGCCCTGAGGGGGCGAGCTGTAAACACCATATATTTT
clone_size: -; d_call: TRBD1; v_call: TRBV18; j_call: TRBJ2-5; cdr3_aa: CASSHGQEETQYF; cdr3_nt: TGTGCCAGCTCACATGGACAGGAAGAGACCCAGTACTTC
clone_size: few; d_call: TRBD1; v_call: TRBV24-1; j_call: TRBJ2-1; cdr3_aa: CATTTGTGEQFF; cdr3_nt: TGTGCCACCACAACCGGGACAGGAGAGCAGTTCTTC
clone_size: -; d_call: -; v_call: TRBV15; j_call: TRBJ2-1; cdr3_aa: CATSRGGGNSYNEQFF; cdr3_nt: TGTGCCACCAGCAGAGGAGGGGGAAACTCCTACAATGAGCAGTTCTTC
clone_size: many; d_call: -; v_call: TRBV11-2; j_call: TRBJ2-5; cdr3_aa: CASSLSLRQQETQYF; cdr3_nt: TGTGCCAGCAGCTTATCCCTACGACAGCAAGAGACCCAGTACTTC
clone_size: -; d_call: -; v_call: TRBV6-1; j_call: TRBJ2-2; cdr3_aa: CASSVLGSGELFF; cdr3_nt: TGTGCCAGCAGTGTCCTGGGTTCCGGGGAGCTGTTTTTT
clone_size: many; d_call: TRBD1; v_call: TRBV18; j_call: TRBJ1-1; cdr3_aa: CASSLRTGEYEAFF; cdr3_nt: TGTGCCAGCTCACTTCGGACAGGCGAGTATGAAGCTTTCTTT
clone_size: many; d_call: TRBD2; v_call: TRBV28; j_call: TRBJ2-3; cdr3_aa: CASSFNLAGVKGITQYF; cdr3_nt: TGTGCCAGCAGTTTTAACCTAGCGGGAGTTAAGGGGATTACGCAGTATTTT
clone_size: -; d_call: TRBD1; v_call: TRBV27; j_call: TRBJ2-7; cdr3_aa: CASKDRGPLFEQYF; cdr3_nt: TGTGCCAGCAAGGACAGGGGGCCTTTGTTCGAGCAGTACTTC
clone_size: many; d_call: TRBD1; v_call: TRBV6-1; j_call: TRBJ2-1; cdr3_aa: CASSVTGGPYNEQFF; cdr3_nt: TGTGCCAGCAGCGTGACAGGGGGCCCCTACAATGAGCAGTTCTTC
clone_size: many; d_call: -; v_call: TRBV5-1; j_call: TRBJ2-5; cdr3_aa: CASSLGDTGLETQYF; cdr3_nt: TGCGCCAGCAGCTTGGGTGACACGGGCTTGGAGACCCAGTACTTC
clone_size: many; d_call: -; v_call: TRBV7-9; j_call: TRBJ2-7; cdr3_aa: CASSPSLGFYEQYF; cdr3_nt: TGTGCCAGCAGCCCGTCGCTAGGGTTCTACGAGCAGTACTTC
clone_size: -; d_call: TRBD1; v_call: TRBV20-1; j_call: TRBJ2-1; cdr3_aa: CSASRIGTGEQFF; cdr3_nt: TGCAGTGCTAGTAGGATCGGGACAGGTGAGCAGTTCTTC
clone_size: many; d_call: TRBD1; v_call: TRBV11-2; j_call: TRBJ2-1; cdr3_aa: CASSLVRSQGGRDEQFF; cdr3_nt: TGTGCCAGCAGCTTAGTCCGGTCACAGGGGGGTCGAGATGAGCAGTTCTTC
clone_size: many; d_call: TRBD2; v_call: TRBV18; j_call: TRBJ2-1; cdr3_aa: CASSPRGASGRQNEQFF; cdr3_nt: TGTGCCAGCTCACCCCGGGGAGCTAGCGGGAGGCAGAATGAGCAGTTCTTC
clone_size: few; d_call: -; v_call: TRBV30; j_call: TRBJ2-1; cdr3_aa: CAWSLSSYNEQFF; cdr3_nt: TGTGCCTGGAGTCTTAGCTCCTACAATGAGCAGTTCTTC
clone_size: -; d_call: TRBD2; v_call: TRBV28; j_call: TRBJ2-3; cdr3_aa: CASSLEGLAGGPDTQYF; cdr3_nt: TGTGCCAGCAGTTTGGAGGGACTAGCGGGAGGCCCAGATACGCAGTATTTT
clone_size: -; d_call: TRBD1; v_call: TRBV28; j_call: TRBJ1-2; cdr3_aa: CASSFLPGQAYGYTF; cdr3_nt: TGTGCCAGCAGTTTCCTTCCGGGACAGGCCTATGGCTACACCTTC
clone_size: many; d_call: -; v_call: TRBV28; j_call: TRBJ2-7; cdr3_aa: CASVRDLAYEQYF; cdr3_nt: TGTGCCAGCGTCCGGGACCTTGCCTACGAGCAGTACTTC
clone_size: -; d_call: TRBD1; v_call: TRBV29-1; j_call: TRBJ2-1; cdr3_aa: CSYRHRDRGNLLEFF; cdr3_nt: TGCAGCTACCGGCACCGGGACAGGGGTAATCTCCTGGAGTTCTTC
clone_size: many; d_call: TRBD2; v_call: TRBV2; j_call: TRBJ2-1; cdr3_aa: CASSASAGNYNEQFF; cdr3_nt: TGTGCCAGCAGTGCTTCAGCGGGGAACTACAATGAGCAGTTCTTC
clone_size: -; d_call: -; v_call: TRBV27; j_call: TRBJ2-2; cdr3_aa: CASSFLTSHNTGELFF; cdr3_nt: TGTGCCAGCAGTTTTTTAACTAGCCATAACACCGGGGAGCTGTTTTTT
clone_size: many; d_call: -; v_call: TRBV28; j_call: TRBJ2-7; cdr3_aa: CASSRMGGTASYEQYF; cdr3_nt: TGTGCCAGCAGTAGGATGGGCGGGACAGCCTCCTACGAGCAGTACTTC
clone_size: few; d_call: -; v_call: TRBV24-1; j_call: TRBJ2-7; cdr3_aa: CATRPPGHQTYEQYF; cdr3_nt: TGTGCCACCAGACCCCCGGGACACCAGACCTACGAGCAGTACTTC
clone_size: -; d_call: TRBD2; v_call: TRBV20-1; j_call: TRBJ2-1; cdr3_aa: CSARLTSGIYEQFF; cdr3_nt: TGCAGTGCTAGACTGACTAGCGGGATCTATGAGCAGTTCTTC
clone_size: many; d_call: -; v_call: TRBV6-1; j_call: TRBJ1-5; cdr3_aa: CASRQDGNQPQHF; cdr3_nt: TGTGCCAGCAGACAGGATGGCAATCAGCCCCAGCATTTT
clone_size: few; d_call: -; v_call: TRBV4-1; j_call: TRBJ2-2; cdr3_aa: CASSSQQGASTGELFF; cdr3_nt: TGCGCCAGCAGCTCCCAACAGGGTGCTTCGACCGGGGAGCTGTTTTTT
clone_size: many; d_call: TRBD2; v_call: TRBV28; j_call: TRBJ2-7; cdr3_aa: CASSMLSGIYEQYF; cdr3_nt: TGTGCCAGCTCCATGTTGAGCGGGATCTACGAGCAGTACTTC
clone_size: -; d_call: -; v_call: TRBV14; j_call: TRBJ2-7; cdr3_aa: CASSQEPRTTLEQYF; cdr3_nt: TGTGCCAGCAGCCAAGAACCCAGGACGACGCTCGAGCAGTACTTC
clone_size: -; d_call: -; v_call: TRBV5-1; j_call: TRBJ1-1; cdr3_aa: CASRFRAENTEAFF; cdr3_nt: TGCGCCAGCAGGTTCAGGGCGGAGAACACTGAAGCTTTCTTT
clone_size: -; d_call: -; v_call: TRBV5-1; j_call: TRBJ2-4; cdr3_aa: CASSSLGGSQNIQYF; cdr3_nt: TGCGCCAGCAGCTCCCTAGGAGGGAGCCAAAACATTCAGTACTTC
clone_size: few; d_call: TRBD2; v_call: TRBV3-1; j_call: TRBJ2-7; cdr3_aa: CASSDKRTGTSFCEQYF; cdr3_nt: TGTGCCAGCAGCGATAAAAGGACCGGGACTAGCTTCTGCGAGCAGTACTTC
clone_size: many; d_call: TRBD1; v_call: TRBV11-2; j_call: TRBJ1-1; cdr3_aa: CASSIGQGFTEAFF; cdr3_nt: TGTGCCAGCAGCATAGGACAGGGGTTTACTGAAGCTTTCTTT
clone_size: few; d_call: TRBD2; v_call: TRBV19; j_call: TRBJ2-1; cdr3_aa: CASGRTSAYNEQFF; cdr3_nt: TGTGCCAGTGGAAGGACTAGCGCCTACAATGAGCAGTTCTTC
clone_size: many; d_call: -; v_call: TRBV9; j_call: TRBJ2-7; cdr3_aa: CASSVASRDEQYF; cdr3_nt: TGTGCCAGCAGCGTAGCTTCCAGGGACGAGCAGTACTTC
clone_size: -; d_call: TRBD2; v_call: TRBV9; j_call: TRBJ2-1; cdr3_aa: CASSVARLAGRQFF; cdr3_nt: TGTGCCAGCAGCGTAGCTAGACTAGCGGGACGGCAGTTCTTC
clone_size: many; d_call: TRBD2; v_call: TRBV24-1; j_call: TRBJ2-1; cdr3_aa: CATSKPLAGGTNYNEQFF; cdr3_nt: TGTGCCACTAGTAAACCGCTAGCGGGAGGAACTAACTACAATGAGCAGTTCTTC
clone_size: few; d_call: TRBD2; v_call: TRBV11-2; j_call: TRBJ2-3; cdr3_aa: CASSLVRGRRDTQYF; cdr3_nt: TGTGCCAGCAGCTTAGTGCGGGGGAGACGAGATACGCAGTATTTT
clone_size: many; d_call: TRBD2; v_call: TRBV5-1; j_call: TRBJ2-1; cdr3_aa: CASSLAGLAGVDEQFF; cdr3_nt: TGCGCCAGCAGCTTGGCGGGACTAGCGGGAGTCGATGAGCAGTTCTTC
clone_size: few; d_call: TRBD2; v_call: TRBV4-2; j_call: TRBJ2-7; cdr3_aa: CASSQVAGLPTYEQYF; cdr3_nt: TGTGCCAGCAGCCAAGTAGCGGGGCTCCCTACCTACGAGCAGTACTTC
clone_size: many; d_call: TRBD1; v_call: TRBV30; j_call: TRBJ2-1; cdr3_aa: CAWSTSQGDRNEQFF; cdr3_nt: TGTGCCTGGAGTACATCACAGGGGGATCGGAATGAGCAGTTCTTC
clone_size: many; d_call: TRBD2; v_call: TRBV27; j_call: TRBJ2-3; cdr3_aa: CASSLSPGTSGRPDTQYF; cdr3_nt: TGTGCCAGCAGTTTATCCCCCGGGACTAGCGGGAGGCCAGATACGCAGTATTTT
clone_size: few; d_call: -; v_call: TRBV3-1; j_call: TRBJ2-1; cdr3_aa: CASSQGTFSYNEQFF; cdr3_nt: TGTGCCAGCAGCCAAGGGACGTTTTCCTACAATGAGCAGTTCTTC
clone_size: -; d_call: -; v_call: TRBV12-3/TRBV12-4; j_call: TRBJ1-4; cdr3_aa: CASSLAGTEKLFF; cdr3_nt: TGTGCCAGCAGTTTGGCAGGGACTGAAAAACTGTTTTTT
clone_size: many; d_call: -; v_call: TRBV7-9; j_call: TRBJ2-1; cdr3_aa: CASSLEYGTLSSYNEQFF; cdr3_nt: TGTGCCAGCAGCTTAGAGTACGGGACTTTAAGCTCCTACAATGAGCAGTTCTTC
clone_size: many; d_call: -; v_call: TRBV3-1; j_call: TRBJ1-1; cdr3_aa: CASSQVAGTEAFF; cdr3_nt: TGTGCCAGCAGCCAAGTAGCAGGGACTGAAGCTTTCTTT
clone_size: -; d_call: -; v_call: TRBV6-1; j_call: TRBJ2-1; cdr3_aa: CAIFITKGLAFNEQFF; cdr3_nt: TGTGCCATCTTTATTACGAAGGGACTCGCCTTCAATGAGCAGTTCTTC
clone_size: many; d_call: -; v_call: TRBV27; j_call: TRBJ2-3; cdr3_aa: CASSLSAFRTDTQYF; cdr3_nt: TGTGCCAGCAGTTTGAGCGCCTTCCGCACAGATACGCAGTATTTT